A selection of T cell receptor beta chains follows, all from one sample in a study of T-cell reconstitution after alpha-beta-depleted transplantation in children. TCRdb ran MiXCR on the PCR reads and lists one entry per CDR3 protein. The table has a few hundred thousand distinct CDR3 sequences, about 9.6% seen once. The source was PBMCs from the stem cell graft donor, collected from the stem cell graft. Source of these receptors: a human donor who donated a stem cell graft to a child with SCID. Both conserved end residues are part of each CDR3. Clone sizes are given selectively: once, few, many, or a class where the clone is expanded.

TRBV28	many	10	CASSLLVAFF
TRBV12-3/TRBV12-4	many	14	CASSSGTEPNIQYF
TRBV5-1	many	16	CASSPGLIGGNQPQHF
TRBV20-1	few	17	CSARGRGRGVLYNEQFF
TRBV7-9	few	16	CASSLVGRGGDYEQYF
TRBV7-3	many	15	CASSLMRATNEKLFF
TRBV5-1	many	13	CASIGGARDEQFF
TRBV12-3/TRBV12-4	-	15	CASRSPLASGNTIYF
TRBV28	many	14	CASSPPVWPYGYTF
TRBV29-1	few	14	CSVAGTAGRVELFF
TRBV27	many	15	CASSPGRNYNSPLHF
TRBV24-1	many	15	CATSAMTGGTYEQYF
TRBV10-3	-	14	CAIPGGCGDQPQHF
TRBV7-9	many	16	CASSFTRTGPNTEAFF
TRBV18	-	14	CASSPVHGVGEQYF
TRBV5-1	many	14	CASSLRPGRDEQFF
TRBV29-1	-	13	CSVYLRTNYEQYF